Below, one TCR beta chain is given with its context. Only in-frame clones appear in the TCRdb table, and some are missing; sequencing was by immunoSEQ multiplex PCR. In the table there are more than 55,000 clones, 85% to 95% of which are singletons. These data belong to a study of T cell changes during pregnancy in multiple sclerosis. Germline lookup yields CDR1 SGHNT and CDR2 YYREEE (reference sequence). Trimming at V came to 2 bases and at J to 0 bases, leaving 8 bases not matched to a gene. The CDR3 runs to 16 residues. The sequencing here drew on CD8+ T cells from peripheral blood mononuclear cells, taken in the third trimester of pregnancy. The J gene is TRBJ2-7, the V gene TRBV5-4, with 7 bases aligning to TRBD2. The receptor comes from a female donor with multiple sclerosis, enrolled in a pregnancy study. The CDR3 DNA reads TGTGCCAGCAGCTTCTTTGGCGGGGGAATCTCCTACGAGCAGTACTTC. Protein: CASSFFGGGISYEQYF.